One and the same sample provided the 26 T cell receptor beta chains below, sequenced in a study of blood T cell repertoires in COVID-19. Measured with immunoSEQ multiplex PCR; TCRdb has only the in-frame clones, and not every one. The repertoire consists of approximately 200,000 clones, with roughly four fifths occurring once and the leading ten covering about 9%. Material for sequencing was PBMCs or T cells enriched from blood (not recorded which). The receptors were gathered from a man aged 35-49 years who had recovered from COVID-19.

The chain recombines TRBV12-3 or TRBV12-4 with TRBJ1-2; tentatively, D is TRBD1 (6 bases). V lost 3 bases and J 7 bases, leaving 9 bases between the germline ends. The CDR3 extends over 12 amino acids. CDR3 region: CASSLGAAGYTF. The CDR3 DNA sequence: TGTGCCAGCAGTTTGGGGGCGGCTGGCTACACCTTC.

This clone was counted only a few times. This CDR3 is CASSVGLAAGYNEQFF. The CDR3, as DNA: TGTGCCAGCAGCGTAGGACTAGCGGCCGGATACAATGAGCAGTTCTTC. The chain joins TRBV9 to TRBJ2-1; TRBD2 aligns across 9 bases. The CDR3 is made up of 16 amino acids. V shed 0 bases, J shed 4 bases, and the junction held 5 bases outside the gene matches. Germline CDR1 SGDLS, CDR2 YYNGEE.

The chain recombines TRBV9 with TRBJ2-2, with a tentative D call TRBD2 (5 bases). With 0 bases removed from V and 9 bases from J, the gap between germline ends came to 15 bases. Germline CDR1 and CDR2: SGDLS and YYNGEE. The CDR3 runs to 15 residues. The CDR3 here is CASSVGGGSARELFF. In DNA form, the CDR3 reads TGTGCCAGCAGCGTAGGTGGTGGGAGCGCGAGGGAGCTGTTTTTT. Complete variable domain (other parts from reference TRBV9 and TRBJ2-2): DSGVTQTPKHLITATGQRVTLRCSPRSGDLSVYWYQQSLDQGLQFLIQYYNGEERAKGNILERFSAQQFPDLHSELNLSSLELGDSALYFCASSVGGGSARELFFGEGSRLTVL.

The chain is built from TRBV5-1 and TRBJ2-5; 14 bases are shared with TRBD2. The germline V gene has CDR1 SGHRS and CDR2 YFSETQ. CDR3 length equals 17 residues. With V trimmed by 0 bases and J by 1 base, 2 bases remained unmatched. CDR3 in DNA: TGCGCCAGCAGCTTGGCGGGGACTAGCGGGGGCCAAGAGACCCAGTACTTC. Translating gives CASSLAGTSGGQETQYF. Supplemented by reference TRBV5-1 and TRBJ2-5, the full variable domain reads KAGVTQTPRYLIKTRGQQVTLSCSPISGHRSVSWYQQTPGQGLQFLFEYFSETQRNKGNFPGRFSGRQFSNSRSEMNVSTLELGDSALYLCASSLAGTSGGQETQYFGPGTRLLVL.

The genes are TRBV4-1 and TRBJ1-5; weak D call: TRBD1 (6 bases). V shed 1 base and J shed 0 bases, with 22 bases lying between them. The CDR3 runs 20 residues. CDR1 is MGHRA, CDR2 YSYEKL, per germline. As DNA, the CDR3 is TGCGCCAGCAGCCAAGCCCGCCAAGGGAGGGACACATATAGCAATCAGCCCCAGCATTTT. Translated, it gives CASSQARQGRDTYSNQPQHF.

The chain employs TRBV5-1 and TRBJ2-4; D may be TRBD2 (6 bases). Germline-derived CDR1 and CDR2 are SGHRS and YFSETQ. The length of the CDR3 is 17 residues. With 0 bases removed from V and 0 bases from J, the gap between germline ends came to 13 bases. Written as DNA, the CDR3 is TGCGCCAGCAGCTTGGCTGGGGACTCTCTAGCCAAAAACATTCAGTACTTC. Translating gives CASSLAGDSLAKNIQYF.

This chain links TRBV19 with TRBJ1-1, with D possibly being TRBD1 (6 bases). Trimming removed 7 bases from V and 1 base from J, with 10 bases in between. From germline, CDR1 is LNHDA and CDR2 SQIVND (reference sequence). This CDR3 has 13 amino acids. CDR3 amino acids: CASIARGNTEAFF. DNA of the CDR3: TGTGCCAGTATTGCCAGGGGGAACACTGAAGCTTTCTTT.

The chain is built from TRBV13 and TRBJ1-2, with unresolved D. V dropped 5 bases and J dropped 4 bases, with 17 bases sitting between them. Per germline, CDR1 PRHDT and CDR2 FYEKMQ (reference sequence). The CDR3 runs 15 residues. The CDR3 region has the DNA TGTGCCAGCAGCATGGCGGGTCTTAAATTCTATGGCTACACCTTC. Translation gives CASSMAGLKFYGYTF.

The J gene is TRBJ2-3, the V gene TRBV29-1; 9 positions agree with TRBD2. This CDR3 region has 14 residues. Per the germline V gene, CDR1 is SQVTM and CDR2 is ANQGSEA. With 4 bases clipped from V and 1 base from J, the junction kept 3 bases outside the gene matches. Written as DNA, the CDR3 is TGCAGCGTTGTTCGACTAGCGGGCACAGATACGCAGTATTTT. Translated: CSVVRLAGTDTQYF.

Remarks on this clone: This specimen includes other DNA sequences encoding the same CDR3. The chain joins TRBV18 to TRBJ1-5; 7 bases fit TRBD1. Germline loops: CDR1 KGHSH, CDR2 LQKENI. After removal of 6 bases from V and 2 bases from J, the junction contained 4 bases not matched to a gene. The CDR3 is 14 residues long. The CDR3 sequence: CASSPGQGNQPQHF. The CDR3 region has the DNA TGTGCCAGCTCCCCAGGACAGGGCAATCAGCCCCAGCATTTT.

The genes are TRBV5-5 and TRBJ2-7; the D gene is possibly TRBD2 (5 bases). V was trimmed by 0 bases and J by 1 base, leaving 8 bases between them. CDR1 and CDR2 from the germline V gene are SGHKS and YYEKEE (reference sequence). The CDR3 covers 14 residues. CDR3: CASSLVEGSYEQYF. CDR3 DNA sequence: TGTGCCAGCAGCTTGGTCGAGGGATCCTACGAGCAGTACTTC.

The chain employs TRBV18 and TRBJ2-1; D perhaps matches TRBD2 (6 bases). The CDR3 length is 19 residues. V lost 0 bases and J 0 bases, leaving 18 bases between the germline ends. From germline, CDR1 is KGHSH and CDR2 LQKENI. DNA for the CDR3: TGTGCCAGCTCACCACCCCGCGCCGGTCAGGAGGGCTCCTACAATGAGCAGTTCTTC. Residues: CASSPPRAGQEGSYNEQFF.

This sequence joins TRBV19 and TRBJ1-2; D gene ambiguous. The CDR3 loop spans 12 amino acids. Trimming left V 4 bases short and J 4 bases short, with 7 bases between. Looked up from germline, CDR1 is LNHDA and CDR2 is SQIVND (reference sequence). For the CDR3, the DNA is TGTGCCAGTAGTAGAGGAGGCTATGGCTACACCTTC. This codes for CASSRGGYGYTF.

The chain couples TRBV13 to TRBJ1-3; 7 positions agree with TRBD1. There are 15 residues in the CDR3. Per germline, CDR1 PRHDT and CDR2 FYEKMQ (reference sequence). Germline trimming cut 4 bases from V and 3 bases from J; bases unmatched to any gene: 6. The CDR3 sequence: CASSSRGLGGNTIYF. CDR3 in DNA: TGTGCCAGCAGCTCCAGGGGGTTGGGTGGAAACACCATATATTTT.

This chain links TRBV21-1 with TRBJ2-3; the table's D gene call, TRBD1, was not cross checked with the DNA. TRBV21-1 is a recognized pseudogene. The length of the CDR3 is 12 residues. CDR3 DNA sequence: TGTGCCAGCAGCTTCGACAGACGAGCGCAGTATTTT. It codes for CASSFDRRAQYF.

This clone was seen only once. The rearrangement links TRBV18 to TRBJ2-3, with TRBD2 matching over 7 bases. After removal of 3 bases from V and 2 bases from J, the junction contained 11 bases not matched to a gene. The CDR3 contains 17 residues. In germline, CDR1 is KGHSH, CDR2 LQKENI. CDR3 in amino acids: CASSPGSPSGDTDTQYF. The DNA of the CDR3 is TGTGCCAGCTCACCCGGATCCCCTAGCGGTGACACAGATACGCAGTATTTT.

The V call is TRBV30, the J call TRBJ1-5, with 7 nucleotides matching TRBD1. Germline assignment: CDR1 GTSNPN and CDR2 SVGIG (reference sequence). The CDR3 runs to 13 residues. V lost 5 bases, J lost 4 bases, and 5 bases stayed unmatched. CDR3 sequence reads: CAWSTGRNQPQHF. The CDR3 DNA sequence: TGTGCCTGGTCGACAGGGAGGAATCAGCCCCAGCATTTT.

This chain uses TRBV4-1 with TRBJ2-1; the match to TRBD2 covers 9 bases. CDR1 and CDR2 from the germline V gene are MGHRA and YSYEKL. Trimming removed 1 base from V and 9 bases from J; junction bases left unmatched: 10. This CDR3 has 16 amino acids. The CDR3 DNA reads as TGCGCCAGCAGCCAAGTTGGTAGCGGGAGTCTCAGTGAGCAGTTCTTC. Translated, it gives CASSQVGSGSLSEQFF.

The V call is TRBV9, the J call TRBJ2-5; perhaps TRBD1 as D (6 bases). The germline V and J ends were trimmed by 1 base and 9 bases, with 13 bases remaining between them. Per germline, CDR1 SGDLS and CDR2 YYNGEE. CDR3 size: 13 residues. The CDR3 nucleotides read TGTGCCAGCAGCGTAACAGGGTTAGACGCCCAGTACTTC. The encoded protein is CASSVTGLDAQYF.

The chain links TRBV5-1 to TRBJ1-1; D uncertain. The germline V and J ends were trimmed by 0 bases and 8 bases, with 11 bases remaining between them. Per the germline V gene, CDR1 is SGHRS and CDR2 is YFSETQ. The CDR3 covers 13 residues. CDR3 sequence: CASSLEREAEAFF. In nucleotides, the CDR3 is TGCGCCAGCAGCTTGGAGCGGGAGGCCGAAGCTTTCTTT.

V is TRBV7-3 and J is TRBJ2-1, with TRBD2 identical over 10 bases. Germline V gene lookup returns CDR1 SGHTA and CDR2 FQGTGA. The length of the CDR3 is 16 residues. V lost 1 base and J lost 4; bases outside the gene matches: 4. For the CDR3, the DNA is TGTGCCAGCAGCTTAAGGCCTAGCGGGGGATACAATGAGCAGTTCTTC. Amino acids: CASSLRPSGGYNEQFF.

The V call is TRBV30, the J call TRBJ2-7; 8 nucleotides agree with TRBD1. Germline CDR1 and CDR2: GTSNPN and SVGIG (reference sequence). The CDR3 is 14 residues long. V lost 7 bases to trimming and J lost 0 bases; unmatched junction nucleotides: 8. CDR3 in amino acids: CASRWTGSSYEQYF. The CDR3 DNA follows: TGTGCCTCAAGATGGACAGGGTCCTCCTACGAGCAGTACTTC.

This CDR3 is CASNTGQINQPQHF. CDR3 sequence (DNA): TGTGCCAGCAACACGGGACAGATCAATCAGCCCCAGCATTTT. The chain recombines TRBV7-8 with TRBJ1-5; 7 bases map to TRBD1. V was clipped by 7 bases and J by 3 bases; unmatched bases: 6. Germline assignment: CDR1 SGHVS and CDR2 FQNEAQ. The CDR3 has 14 amino acids.

This clone was counted a single time. The chain carries TRBV6-5 and TRBJ1-4; 12 nucleotides align to TRBD1. Germline CDR1 is MNHEY and CDR2 is SVGAGI. V shed 7 bases, J shed 7 bases, and the junction held 7 bases outside the gene matches. This CDR3 is built from 15 residues. The CDR3 DNA sequence: TGTGCCAGCACTATTGGGGACAGGGGGCTTGAAAAACTGTTTTTT. It translates to CASTIGDRGLEKLFF.

The chain combines TRBV3-1 (or the pseudogene TRBV3-2) with TRBJ2-4; D is perhaps TRBD1 (6 bases). The CDR3 runs 15 residues. V was clipped by 0 bases and J by 7 bases, with 13 bases between them. Germline V CDR1 and CDR2: LGHDT, YNNKEL (reference sequence). The CDR3 spells CASSQDQGQGNIQYF. The CDR3, as DNA: TGTGCCAGCAGCCAAGATCAGGGCCAGGGGAACATTCAGTACTTC.

This chain links TRBV27 with TRBJ2-7; 9 nucleotides agree with TRBD2. J gave up 4 bases and V 6 bases, and 7 bases lay outside the gene matches. CDR1 and CDR2 from the germline V gene are MNHEY and SMNVEV (reference sequence). The CDR3 consists of 14 residues. CDR3: CASRRGGHLYEQYF. The CDR3 nucleotides read TGTGCCAGCAGGCGGGGGGGCCACTTATACGAGCAGTACTTC.